This TCR beta chain comes out of a study of technical replicates of blood from a handful of donors. TCRdb's table, derived via immunoSEQ multiplex PCR, lists solely in-frame clones and lacks some. The top ten clones hold roughly 4.3% of a sample with 55,000 to 60,000 clones, 90% to 95% of them seen once. Per germline, CDR1 MGHRA and CDR2 YSYEKL. V was pared by 4 bases and J by 4 bases, with 8 bases of the junction left unmatched. The CDR3 is made up of 17 amino acids. Sequenced sample: PBMCs. The chain employs TRBV4-1 and TRBJ2-2; 11 bases are a match to TRBD1. The clonotype was recovered from a human donor in good health. Some clones in this sample may be carry-over from other donors' samples. The CDR3 sequence is CASSLPGQGVGTGELFF. DNA for the CDR3: TGCGCCAGCAGCCTTCCGGGACAGGGGGTCGGCACCGGGGAGCTGTTTTTT.